Shown below are 21 T cell receptor beta chains from a single sample sequenced in a study of read filtering for tumor transcriptome and immune sequencing. The library was built from roughly 400 ng RNA with molecular barcoded adaptors for alpha/delta and beta/gamma chains. TCRdb passed the reads through MiXCR, listing each CDR3 protein once. There are around 140,000 distinct CDR3 sequences in the sample; roughly 13% occur only once, and about 8.6% lies in the top ten. The sample taken for sequencing was a population of CD138-negative cells sorted from bone marrow. The source is a donor at least 40 years old with multiple myeloma.

The sample holds a few counts of this clonotype. The chain is built from TRBV28 and TRBJ2-1, with 11 bases that match TRBD2. The CDR3 totals 12 residues. Germline assignment: CDR1 MDHEN and CDR2 SYDVKM. V was pared by 7 bases and J by 9 bases, with 2 bases of the junction left unmatched. CDR3 nucleotide sequence: TGTGCCAGCACCACTAGCGGGGGTGAGCAGTTCTTC. Translation: CASTTSGGEQFF. Full variable domain (rest looked up from reference TRBV28 and TRBJ2-1): DVKVTQSSRYLVKRTGEKVFLECVQDMDHENMFWYRQDPGLGLRLIYFSYDVKMKEKGDIPEGYSVSREKKERFSLILESASTNQTSMYLCASTTSGGEQFFGPGTRLTVL.

This clonotype was counted ten times or more. The chain is built from TRBV7-2 and TRBJ1-1, with a tentative D call TRBD1 (5 bases). With 2 bases removed from V and 7 bases from J, the gap between germline ends came to 14 bases. CDR1 is SGHTA and CDR2 is FQGNSA in the germline V gene. The CDR3 length is 14 residues. CDR3 loop: CASSLYARVGEAFF. The DNA for the CDR3 is TGTGCCAGCAGCTTATACGCCAGGGTGGGTGAAGCTTTCTTT.

This clonotype was detected many times. The chain employs TRBV7-9 and TRBJ2-7, with D possibly TRBD1 on 6 matching bases. Germline CDR1 SEHNR, CDR2 FQNEAQ (reference sequence). The CDR3 length is 14 residues. V was shortened by 4 bases and J by 0 bases, with 10 bases between the two germline ends. The CDR3 sequence: CASSWDTLSYEQYF. For the CDR3, the DNA is TGTGCCAGCAGCTGGGACACACTCTCCTACGAGCAGTACTTC.

This clonotype was detected only once. A much larger clone lies a single base off, so this may be a read error. The chain combines TRBV20-1 with TRBJ1-2; D ambiguous. The length of the CDR3 is 12 residues. The germline V gene encodes CDR1 DFQATT and CDR2 SNEGSKA (reference sequence). CDR3 sequence: CSAETLNYGHTF. The CDR3, as DNA: TGCAGTGCTGAGACACTGAACTATGGCCACACCTTC.

This clonotype showed up just a few times. The V call is TRBV3-1, the J call TRBJ2-2; tentatively, D is TRBD1 (6 bases). Germline values: CDR1 LGHDT, CDR2 YNNKEL (reference sequence). The CDR3 loop spans 15 amino acids. V shed 6 bases and J shed 2 bases, with 13 bases lying between them. The CDR3 loop is CASRAGTPNTGELFF. In DNA form, the CDR3 reads TGTGCCAGCAGAGCCGGGACACCAAACACCGGGGAGCTGTTTTTT.

This clonotype was recorded once. The chain couples TRBV11-2 to TRBJ2-2; D is perhaps TRBD1 or TRBD2 (5 bases each). V gave up 8 bases and J gave up 4 bases, with 26 bases separating them. The CDR3 length is 18 residues. The germline gives CDR1 SGHAT, CDR2 FQNNGV. Written as DNA, the CDR3 is TGTGCCAGCCGCCTAGGCCCCACGAGGGGCGGTTCCACCGGGGAGCTGTTTTTT. This codes for CASRLGPTRGGSTGELFF. Variable domain in full (rest from reference TRBV11-2 and TRBJ2-2): EAGVAQSPRYKIIEKRQSVAFWCNPISGHATLYWYQQILGQGPKLLIQFQNNGVVDDSQLPKDRFSAERLKGVDSTLKIQPAKLEDSAVYLCASRLGPTRGGSTGELFFGEGSRLTVL.

This clonotype appeared many times. J is TRBJ1-4 and V is TRBV7-9; TRBD1 might be the D (5 bases). Trimming cost V 5 bases and J 3 bases, with 13 bases left between them. CDR3 length: 15 residues. Germline V gene sequence: CDR1 SEHNR, CDR2 FQNEAQ (reference sequence). CDR3 DNA: TGTGCCAGCAGCCCTCCGGGACGGGCTAATGAAAAACTGTTTTTT. This sequence encodes CASSPPGRANEKLFF.

This clonotype was detected many times. The rearrangement uses TRBV7-2 and TRBJ2-7; TRBD1 is a possible D gene (6 bases). Germline V lookup: CDR1 SGHTA, CDR2 FQGNSA. Trimming removed 1 base at V and 0 bases at J, with 13 bases between. This CDR3 region has 16 residues. The CDR3 nucleotides read TGTGCCAGCAGCTTAGGATTTGGGGGCAGCTCCTACGAGCAGTACTTC. Its translation: CASSLGFGGSSYEQYF. The full variable domain, completed using reference TRBV7-2 and TRBJ2-7, is GAGVSQSPSNKVTEKGKDVELRCDPISGHTALYWYRQSLGQGLEFLIYFQGNSAPDKSGLPSDRFSAERTGGSVSTLTIQRTQQEDSAVYLCASSLGFGGSSYEQYFGPGTRLTVT.

This clonotype was seen a handful of times. The chain's CDR3 is CASSSGGAGGSDTQYF. The CDR3 coding sequence is TGTGCCAGCAGCTCTGGGGGAGCGGGAGGGTCAGATACGCAGTATTTT. This chain connects TRBV13 to TRBJ2-3; 10 bases are a match to TRBD2. J lost 4 bases, V lost 4 bases, and 8 bases had no gene match. Germline CDR1 and CDR2: PRHDT and FYEKMQ (reference sequence). This CDR3 has 16 amino acids.

This clonotype has at least ten counts. This chain connects TRBV7-2 to TRBJ2-4; 10 nucleotides agree with TRBD2. The V segment lost 5 bases and the J segment 3 bases; nucleotides outside the gene matches: 16. Germline V gene sequence: CDR1 SGHTA, CDR2 FQGNSA. This CDR3 is 19 amino acids long. CDR3 DNA sequence: TGTGCCAGCAGCCATAGACGGGGTAGCGGGAGGCCCGGCAAAAACATTCAGTACTTC. Amino acids: CASSHRRGSGRPGKNIQYF.

This clonotype was recorded many times. The CDR3 reads CASSMGLAYEQYF. As DNA, the CDR3 is TGTGCCAGCAGCATGGGACTAGCCTACGAGCAGTACTTC. The chain has TRBV7-6 and TRBJ2-7; TRBD2 aligns across 8 bases. After removal of 5 bases from V and 2 bases from J, the junction contained 2 bases not matched to a gene. This CDR3 region has 13 residues. The V gene's germline CDR1 is SGHVS and CDR2 FNYEAQ.

This clonotype was detected many times. V is TRBV5-1 and J is TRBJ1-2; TRBD1 might be the D (5 bases). The CDR3 is made up of 14 amino acids. V lost 5 bases and J 2 bases, leaving 13 bases between the germline ends. The germline V gene has CDR1 SGHRS and CDR2 YFSETQ. The chain's CDR3 is CASRISEGNYGYTF. The CDR3 coding sequence is TGCGCCAGCAGAATTAGCGAGGGGAACTATGGCTACACCTTC.

Ten or more counts support this clonotype. The genes are TRBV5-1 and TRBJ2-1; no definite D call. CDR3 length: 14 residues. CDR1 and CDR2 from the germline V gene are SGHRS and YFSETQ. Trimming removed 0 bases at V and 2 bases at J, with 6 bases between. CDR3 in DNA: TGCGCCAGCAGCTTGGAAAGCGCCTACAATGAGCAGTTCTTC. It specifies CASSLESAYNEQFF.

At least ten counts were recorded for this clonotype. This chain links TRBV29-1 with TRBJ1-5; 7 positions match TRBD1. V shed 6 bases and J 4 bases; nucleotides not matched to a gene: 12. Germline V gives CDR1 SQVTM, CDR2 ANQGSEA. The CDR3 loop spans 15 amino acids. The CDR3 DNA sequence: TGCAGCGTCGTCGTAGGGCAGGGGGAAAATCAGCCCCAGCATTTT. This translates into CSVVVGQGENQPQHF.

This clonotype was found many times. The chain joins TRBV12-3 or TRBV12-4 to TRBJ2-3, with a tentative D call TRBD2 (6 bases). Trimming removed 6 bases from V and 2 bases from J, with 21 bases in between. CDR3 size: 17 residues. DNA of the CDR3: TGTGCCAGCAGCCGGGGTAGCGGAGGAGGGAACACAGATACGCAGTATTTT. Amino acid sequence: CASSRGSGGGNTDTQYF.

This clonotype was found many times. The rearrangement uses TRBV2 and TRBJ2-2; no reliable D call. The V gene lost 3 bases and the J gene lost 2 bases, with 7 bases spanning the gap. Per germline, CDR1 SNHLY and CDR2 FYNNEI. CDR3 length: 14 amino acids. CDR3 amino acids: CASSDDFNTGELFF. The CDR3 nucleotides read TGTGCCAGCAGTGATGACTTCAACACCGGGGAGCTGTTTTTT. The complete variable domain, with remaining parts taken from reference TRBV2 and TRBJ2-2, reads EPEVTQTPSHQVTQMGQEVILRCVPISNHLYFYWYRQILGQKVEFLVSFYNNEISEKSEIFDDQFSVERPDGSNFTLKIRSTKLEDSAMYFCASSDDFNTGELFFGEGSRLTVL.

This clonotype was counted many times. This chain connects TRBV10-2 to TRBJ2-3, with D possibly matching TRBD1 (5 bases). The V gene lost 6 bases and the J gene lost 4 bases, with 11 bases spanning the gap. There are 13 residues in the CDR3. Germline loops: CDR1 WSHSY, CDR2 SAAADI. DNA of the CDR3: TGCGCCAGCAGACAGGCTGTCTCAGATACGCAGTATTTT. Translation gives CASRQAVSDTQYF.

This clonotype has ten or more counts. The V call is TRBV7-8, the J call TRBJ2-7; maybe TRBD2 (5 bases). This CDR3 region has 16 residues. The germline gives CDR1 SGHVS, CDR2 FQNEAQ. Trimming stripped 5 bases from V and 1 base from J, with 18 bases between. CDR3 sequence reads: CASSLPREGTSYEQYF. CDR3 DNA: TGTGCCAGCAGCCTCCCACGGGAAGGTACTTCCTACGAGCAGTACTTC.

This clonotype occurred many times. The V call is TRBV11-2, the J call TRBJ2-7; D is undetermined. V was trimmed by 2 bases and J by 3 bases, leaving 11 bases between them. The CDR3 extends over 14 amino acids. Germline CDR1 is SGHAT and CDR2 is FQNNGV. This CDR3 is CASSLSIRVYEQYF. The CDR3 coding sequence is TGTGCCAGCAGCTTATCGATCCGTGTCTACGAGCAGTACTTC.

This clonotype was counted ten times or more. V gene TRBV3-1 combines with J gene TRBJ2-2; TRBD2 might be the D (6 bases). The germline V gene encodes CDR1 LGHDT and CDR2 YNNKEL (reference sequence). The CDR3 has 15 residues. Trimming shortened V by 0 bases and J by 5 bases, and 10 bases separated the two germline ends. Written as DNA, the CDR3 is TGTGCCAGCAGCCAAGAGGGACTGGGGACCGGGGAGCTGTTTTTT. It specifies CASSQEGLGTGELFF.

This clonotype is labeled as medium-sized (0.01 to 0.1%). The rearrangement uses TRBV7-6 and TRBJ2-1; no clear D gene. Between the trimmed V and J ends, which lost 1 base and 8 bases, there was a span of 15 bases. The germline V gene encodes CDR1 SGHVS and CDR2 FNYEAQ. This CDR3 region has 15 residues. CDR3 protein: CASSLGPPGVHEQFF. CDR3 bases: TGTGCCAGCAGCTTAGGCCCCCCGGGCGTTCATGAGCAGTTCTTC.